The rows below give T cell receptor beta chains drawn from one sample of a study of T cells after yellow fever vaccination. Using its own MiXCR run on the 5' RACE reads, TCRdb lists one record per CDR3 protein. The sample lists around 310,000 distinct CDR3 sequences, 3.5% to 4.5% seen once, with approximately 19% in the top ten. The sample in question was PBMCs, obtained 15 days after the yellow fever booster vaccination. The source is a young man who received the YFV17D yellow fever vaccine. Both conserved end residues are part of each CDR3. A clone size is listed for some rows: how often the clone was seen (once, few, many), or a class if it is expanded.

v_call	clone_size	cdr3_aa
TRBV7-6	many	CASTQGGSYNEQFF
TRBV10-3	many	CAISGQGYNEQFF
TRBV20-1	many	CSARTGGLLNTEAFF
TRBV13	.	CASSLSGGAGGNTEAFF
TRBV7-3	few	CASSSGFTGANVLTF
TRBV20-1	few	CSAKALRENTEAFF
TRBV7-2	many	CASSAYSNTGELFF
TRBV19	few	CASSMGRDTLLNYGYTF
TRBV7-9	many	CASSYPGPNQPQHF
TRBV7-3	many	CASSLTGRTSTQYF
TRBV7-2	.	CASSSGRTWVGEQYF
TRBV6-6	few	CASRLQGTTGELFF
TRBV5-1	.	CASSPLSGSSYNEQFF
TRBV2	.	CASSELGQAYNEQFF
TRBV11-1	.	CASSFGDLTDTQYF
TRBV10-2	many	CASRKTGENTEAFF
TRBV20-1	many	CSASIADSYNEQFF
TRBV7-2	.	CASSFDRYQETQYF
TRBV20-1	few	CSAIDLRALITEAFF
TRBV4-3	few	CASRLEISSGELFF
TRBV5-1	many	CASGRVGNSLQATDTQYF
TRBV10-2	many	CASSAPRLGYEQYF
TRBV4-3	many	CASSLTGRENIQYF
TRBV7-3	many	CASSLDRGKETQYF
TRBV25-1	many	CASRNYGTGDNEQFF
TRBV24-1	few	CATSDVTSGGETQYF
TRBV20-1	many	CSAKGTAPASEAFF
TRBV4-3	.	CASSQDASQGPYNEQFF
TRBV5-1	many	CASSLDTFGGGGDTQYF
TRBV6-5	few	CASKLAGGLSYEQYF
TRBV27	many	CASSVRNNSPLHF
TRBV7-3	many	CASSYSGPYNEQFF
TRBV5-1	few	CASSLITGSYGYTF
TRBV20-1	few	CSASLLDRANSPLHF
TRBV7-9	.	CASGGTDSNQPQHF
TRBV7-6	many	CASSLEGTGELFF
TRBV30	many	CAWSDRSSYEQYF
TRBV7-9	.	CASSPPATGNSPLHF
TRBV6-6	few	CASSSQEGLETQYF
TRBV6-2/TRBV6-3	.	CASSFGPYRTVMNTEAFF